This T cell receptor beta chain was sequenced during a study of identifying expanded T cells in peripheral blood. Assay used: immunoSEQ multiplex PCR; TCRdb lists only in-frame clones, some missing. Of tens of thousands of clones in the sample, less than 90% were seen once. CDR3 size: 14 residues. Germline CDR1 SGHDT, CDR2 YYEEEE. V was clipped by 4 bases and J by 4 bases, with 12 bases between them. Healthy donors had no documented immune events, such as infections, while sampled. Study-wide findings and caveats: Differentially abundant clones: 0.95 to 1.5 between replicates, 15 to 17 at two to three weeks, around 19 at four. Clone count variance between approximately two-week samples rose with total template count.

A few counts support this clone. Antigen specificity is unknown. Sequencing input: blood. The V gene is TRBV5-6, the J gene TRBJ1-3, with D unclear. The TCR sequence derives from a person between 18 and 69 years old in good health. The CDR3 loop reads CASSRKVSGNTIYF. In nucleotides, the CDR3 is TGTGCCAGCAGCCGGAAGGTTTCGGGAAACACCATATATTTT.